One and the same sample provided the 25 T cell receptor beta chains below, sequenced in a study of human T cells and chemical hapten exposure. Sample time point: patch test 1, 2 weeks after DPC sensitization. As for treatment: therapeutic diphenylcyclopropenone sensitization with weekly scalp DPC. A single record per CDR3 protein comes from TCRdb applying MiXCR to the RACE reads. Here the sample spans some 170,000 distinct CDR3 sequences, about 20% being singletons. The sample here was whole blood, taken in connection with sensitization to the hapten diphenylcyclopropenone (DPC). The receptor set was obtained from a woman aged 50 to 65 with alopecia areata. Some clones in this sample may be carry-over from other donors' samples.

The rearrangement links TRBV7-9 to TRBJ2-2; 13 nucleotides align to TRBD2. This CDR3 contains 14 residues. J gave up 5 bases and V 6 bases, and 0 bases lay outside the gene matches. Germline V gives CDR1 SEHNR, CDR2 FQNEAQ (reference sequence). The CDR3 region is CASRGLAGTGELFF. CDR3 DNA: TGTGCCAGCAGGGGACTAGCGGGAACCGGGGAGCTGTTTTTT.

The chain links TRBV12-3 or TRBV12-4 to TRBJ2-1, with 10 nucleotides matching TRBD2. The length of the CDR3 is 15 residues. J was trimmed by 4 bases and V by 6 bases; bases with no gene match: 6. The CDR3: CASRLAGQRYNEQFF. In nucleotides, the CDR3 is TGTGCCAGCAGACTAGCGGGACAGAGGTACAATGAGCAGTTCTTC.

The V call is TRBV12-3 or TRBV12-4, the J call TRBJ1-5, with D perhaps matching TRBD1 (6 bases). CDR3 size: 14 residues. Trimming left V 4 bases short and J 6 bases short, with 13 bases between. CDR3 residues: CASSSNPGVQPQHF. DNA for the CDR3: TGTGCCAGCAGTTCCAACCCAGGGGTTCAGCCCCAGCATTTT.

The chain couples TRBV7-8 to TRBJ2-5, with 8 bases that match TRBD1. The germline V gene encodes CDR1 SGHVS and CDR2 FQNEAQ. Trimming at V came to 7 bases and at J to 5 bases, leaving 6 bases not matched to a gene. This CDR3 has 13 residues. Here the CDR3 DNA reads TGTGCCAGCATCCCAGGGGGCAAGGAGACCCAGTACTTC. Protein product: CASIPGGKETQYF.

In nucleotides, the CDR3 is TGCAGTGCTAGAGTACTAGCAGGTCACACCGGGGAGCTGTTTTTT. This translates into CSARVLAGHTGELFF. The V gene is TRBV20-1, the J gene TRBJ2-2, with a tentative D call TRBD2 (6 bases). The germline gives CDR1 DFQATT, CDR2 SNEGSKA (reference sequence). The CDR3 totals 15 residues. V was pared by 1 base and J by 3 bases, with 12 bases between.

The chain has TRBV5-6 and TRBJ2-6, with D possibly TRBD2 on 5 matching bases. Germline CDR1 and CDR2: SGHDT and YYEEEE. Trimming pared 2 bases from V and 2 bases from J, leaving 14 bases between. The CDR3 contains 17 residues. The CDR3 loop is CASSFSAVSPGANVLTF. The CDR3 nucleotides read TGTGCCAGCAGCTTTTCAGCGGTCTCTCCTGGGGCCAACGTCCTGACTTTC.

This clonotype was found a few times. The genes are TRBV5-4 and TRBJ1-6; perhaps TRBD1 as D (6 bases). CDR1 is SGHNT and CDR2 is YYREEE in the germline V gene (reference sequence). Trimming shortened V by 4 bases and J by 6 bases, and 8 bases separated the two germline ends. This CDR3 is built from 13 residues. DNA for the CDR3: TGTGCCAGCAGCCGGGACACTAATTCACCCCTCCACTTT. Its translation: CASSRDTNSPLHF. Full variable domain (rest looked up from reference TRBV5-4 and TRBJ1-6): ETGVTQSPTHLIKTRGQQVTLRCSSQSGHNTVSWYQQALGQGPQFIFQYYREEENGRGNFPPRFSGLQFPNYSSELNVNALELDDSALYLCASSRDTNSPLHFGNGTRLTVT.

The chain has TRBV29-1 and TRBJ1-1, with D hard to call. Trimming left V 5 bases short and J 0 bases short, with 13 bases between. Germline CDR1 and CDR2: SQVTM and ANQGSEA. CDR3 size: 14 residues. CDR3 DNA: TGCAGCGTTCGAAAACTCAAATTGAACACTGAAGCTTTCTTT. This sequence encodes CSVRKLKLNTEAFF.

This sequence joins TRBV5-1 and TRBJ2-1; TRBD2 might be the D (5 bases). CDR1 SGHRS and CDR2 YFSETQ come from the germline V gene. The CDR3 has 13 residues. Trimming shortened V by 6 bases and J by 10 bases, and 17 bases separated the two germline ends. This CDR3 is CASNGEGKPEQFF. DNA for the CDR3: TGCGCCAGCAACGGAGAGGGAAAACCGGAGCAGTTCTTC.

This clonotype was recorded a few times. V gene TRBV29-1 combines with J gene TRBJ1-2, with 8 bases matching TRBD1. The V gene end was trimmed by 7 bases and the J gene end by 4 bases; junction bases not matched to a gene: 5. Germline-derived CDR1 and CDR2 are SQVTM and ANQGSEA. The CDR3 sequence is 12 residues long. CDR3 loop: CSAPTGAYGYTF. The CDR3 DNA reads TGCAGCGCCCCGACAGGGGCCTATGGCTACACCTTC. Combining the CDR3 with reference TRBV29-1 and TRBJ1-2 gives the whole variable domain SAVISQKPSRDICQRGTSLTIQCQVDSQVTMMFWYRQQPGQSLTLIATANQGSEATYESGFVIDKFPISRPNLTFSTLTVSNMSPEDSSIYLCSAPTGAYGYTFGSGTRLTVV.

There are a few counts of this clonotype. The chain links TRBV27 to TRBJ1-2, with TRBD1 identical over 7 bases. The germline CDR1 and CDR2 sequences are MNHEY and SMNVEV (reference sequence). CDR3 length: 13 amino acids. The ends lost 5 bases at V and 5 bases at J; junction bases unmatched: 5. Written as DNA, the CDR3 is TGTGCCAGCAGTACCCGACAGGGTTATGGCTACACCTTC. Translating it yields CASSTRQGYGYTF.

The V gene is TRBV2, the J gene TRBJ1-5; tentatively, D is TRBD1 (6 bases). V was shortened by 4 bases and J by 5 bases, with 15 bases between the two germline ends. The CDR3 has 15 residues. Germline CDR1 and CDR2: SNHLY and FYNNEI. The DNA of the CDR3 is TGTGCCAGCAGTGGGGATGGACAGAGGTATCAGCCCCAGCATTTT. Translated, it gives CASSGDGQRYQPQHF.

This rearrangement joins TRBV20-1 to TRBJ2-7; D not certain. CDR3 length equals 13 residues. Germline V gene lookup returns CDR1 DFQATT and CDR2 SNEGSKA (reference sequence). With 5 bases removed from V and 5 bases from J, the gap between germline ends came to 16 bases. CDR3 sequence (DNA): TGCAGTGCTCGAAGTTCTGGGTGGGACGAGCAGTACTTC. This sequence encodes CSARSSGWDEQYF.

This clonotype was seen only a few times. CDR3 loop: CASSESGGSADTQYF. The DNA of the CDR3 is TGCGCCAGCAGTGAGTCTGGGGGGTCGGCGGATACGCAGTATTTT. The chain combines TRBV10-2 with TRBJ2-3; perhaps TRBD2 as D (6 bases). From germline, CDR1 is WSHSY and CDR2 SAAADI. V was clipped by 0 bases and J by 6 bases, with 13 bases between them. CDR3 length equals 15 residues.

The V call is TRBV20-1, the J call TRBJ2-1; TRBD2 matches at 10 bases. The germline CDR1 and CDR2 sequences are DFQATT and SNEGSKA (reference sequence). The CDR3 length is 13 residues. V was pared by 4 bases and J by 4 bases, with 1 base of the junction left unmatched. The CDR3 DNA follows: TGCAGTGCTACTAGCGGGAGTTACAATGAGCAGTTCTTC. Translation: CSATSGSYNEQFF.

This CDR3 reads CSVGSGLYQPQHF. The CDR3 DNA is TGCAGCGTTGGGTCGGGACTTTATCAGCCCCAGCATTTT. The V gene is TRBV29-1, the J gene TRBJ1-5; D possibly corresponds to TRBD1 (5 bases). This CDR3 is 13 amino acids long. Trimming took off 4 bases at V and 5 bases at J, with 12 bases between the two ends. Germline CDR1 is SQVTM and CDR2 is ANQGSEA.

This clonotype was detected a few times. V and J are TRBV7-2 and TRBJ2-5; D remains ambiguous. Germline V lookup: CDR1 SGHTA, CDR2 FQGNSA. Between the trimmed V and J ends, which lost 1 base and 2 bases, there was a span of 11 bases. The CDR3 is made up of 15 amino acids. The CDR3 region has the DNA TGTGCCAGCAGCTTAGACGTGGGGTTTCAAGAGACCCAGTACTTC. Translation gives CASSLDVGFQETQYF.

This clonotype turned up a few times. J is TRBJ2-1 and V is TRBV5-6, with D uncertain. Germline V gene data show CDR1 as SGHDT and CDR2 as YYEEEE. V was clipped by 0 bases and J by 0 bases, with 10 bases between them. This CDR3 has 16 residues. The CDR3 protein is CASSLVPAHSYNEQFF. The CDR3, as DNA: TGTGCCAGCAGCTTGGTTCCGGCTCACTCCTACAATGAGCAGTTCTTC.

V and J are TRBV3-1 and TRBJ2-5; no reliable D call. V lost 4 bases and J lost 2, with 8 bases in between. The germline V gene encodes CDR1 LGHDT and CDR2 YNNKEL (reference sequence). The CDR3 sequence is 13 residues long. CDR3 sequence (DNA): TGTGCCAGCAGCCCACAGAGACAAGAGACCCAGTACTTC. Amino acid sequence: CASSPQRQETQYF.

The chain couples TRBV5-6 to TRBJ2-7; 7 bases map to TRBD2. Trimming cost V 4 bases and J 3 bases; bases outside gene matches: 7. This CDR3 spans 14 amino acids. CDR1 and CDR2 from the germline V gene are SGHDT and YYEEEE. CDR3 protein: CASSSGLVVYEQYF. The CDR3 coding sequence is TGTGCCAGCAGCAGTGGACTAGTCGTCTACGAGCAGTACTTC. The whole variable domain, filled in from reference TRBV5-6 and TRBJ2-7, reads DAGVTQSPTHLIKTRGQQVTLRCSPKSGHDTVSWYQQALGQGPQFIFQYYEEEERQRGNFPDRFSGHQFPNYSSELNVNALLLGDSALYLCASSSGLVVYEQYFGPGTRLTVT.

The chain couples TRBV20-1 to TRBJ1-5; the D gene is possibly TRBD1 (6 bases). The CDR3 has 13 amino acids. V gave up 6 bases and J gave up 6 bases, with 15 bases separating them. In germline, CDR1 is DFQATT, CDR2 SNEGSKA (reference sequence). The CDR3 loop reads CSALGQSGQPQHF. CDR3 sequence (DNA): TGCAGTGCACTAGGACAGAGCGGTCAGCCCCAGCATTTT.

This clonotype was seen many times. Written as DNA, the CDR3 is TGTGCCAGCAGCGCCCGGCCTAGTCCCGGAGAGACCCAGTACTTC. Protein sequence: CASSARPSPGETQYF. V is TRBV6-5 and J is TRBJ2-5; D uncertain. The germline V gene encodes CDR1 MNHEY and CDR2 SVGAGI. With 6 bases removed from V and 4 bases from J, the gap between germline ends came to 18 bases. The CDR3 length is 15 residues.

The V and J genes are TRBV20-1 and TRBJ2-7, with D hard to call. The CDR3 consists of 12 residues. Germline loops: CDR1 DFQATT, CDR2 SNEGSKA (reference sequence). The V gene lost 3 bases and the J gene lost 2 bases, with 8 bases spanning the gap. The chain's CDR3 is CSASGSTYEQYF. The CDR3 DNA reads as TGCAGTGCTAGCGGGTCTACCTACGAGCAGTACTTC.

The V gene is TRBV5-1, the J gene TRBJ1-1; no clear D gene. V shed 0 bases and J shed 5 bases, with 5 bases lying between them. From germline, CDR1 is SGHRS and CDR2 YFSETQ. This CDR3 contains 12 residues. The CDR3 region is CASSLEATEAFF. For the CDR3, the DNA is TGCGCCAGCAGCTTGGAGGCAACTGAAGCTTTCTTT.

This sequence joins TRBV5-6 and TRBJ1-2; D not certain. Between the trimmed V and J ends, which lost 6 bases and 9 bases, there was a span of 15 bases. Germline V gene sequence: CDR1 SGHDT, CDR2 YYEEEE. The CDR3 runs to 12 residues. CDR3 DNA sequence: TGTGCCAGCACCCGGTTAGGGCCCAGCTACACCTTC. Its translation is CASTRLGPSYTF.